A single T cell receptor (beta chain) is shown here with its context. Its specificity is not known. The sample originates from a study of cytomegalovirus exposure and HLA in healthy donors. The study, taken as a whole, reports: Differences between HLA loci emerged in a later analysis of TCR association rates, with DRB1 most and HLA-C fewest.

The CDR3 length is 16 residues. V lost 4 bases, J lost 5 bases, and 10 bases stayed unmatched. Germline V gene data show CDR1 as LGHNA and CDR2 as YSLEER. Although they were nominally healthy when sampled, donors likely had unrecorded immune exposures. PCR used 60 Vbeta primers and 13 Jbeta primers. This table comes from immunoSEQ multiplex PCR, and its TCRdb copy is limited to in-frame clones, with some not included. Of approximately 170,000 clones in the sample, about 85% were seen once. The rearrangement uses TRBV4-3 and TRBJ2-2, with TRBD1 matching 7 bases. The sequenced sample was PBMCs. The sequence came from a woman in her 50s in good health and CMV-seropositive. CDR3 residues: CASSPSWGTETGELFF. Written as DNA, the CDR3 is TGCGCCAGCAGCCCAAGCTGGGGGACAGAGACCGGGGAGCTGTTTTTT.